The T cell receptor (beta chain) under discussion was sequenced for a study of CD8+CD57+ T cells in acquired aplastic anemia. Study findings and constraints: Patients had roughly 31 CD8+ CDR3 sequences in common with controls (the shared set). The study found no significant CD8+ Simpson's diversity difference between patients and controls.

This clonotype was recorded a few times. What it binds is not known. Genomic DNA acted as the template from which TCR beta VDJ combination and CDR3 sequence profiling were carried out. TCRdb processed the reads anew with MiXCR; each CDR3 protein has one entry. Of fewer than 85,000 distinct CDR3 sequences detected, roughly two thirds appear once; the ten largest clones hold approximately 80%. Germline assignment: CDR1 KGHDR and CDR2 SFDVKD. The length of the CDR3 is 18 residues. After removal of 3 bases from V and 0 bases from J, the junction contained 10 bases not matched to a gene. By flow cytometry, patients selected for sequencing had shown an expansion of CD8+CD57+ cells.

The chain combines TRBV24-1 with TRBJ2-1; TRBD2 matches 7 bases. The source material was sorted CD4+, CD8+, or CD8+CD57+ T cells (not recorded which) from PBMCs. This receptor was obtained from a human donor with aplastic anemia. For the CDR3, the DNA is TGTGCCACCAGTGATCCGTGGGCAGCGGGACCCTCCTACAATGAGCAGTTCTTC. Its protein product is CATSDPWAAGPSYNEQFF.